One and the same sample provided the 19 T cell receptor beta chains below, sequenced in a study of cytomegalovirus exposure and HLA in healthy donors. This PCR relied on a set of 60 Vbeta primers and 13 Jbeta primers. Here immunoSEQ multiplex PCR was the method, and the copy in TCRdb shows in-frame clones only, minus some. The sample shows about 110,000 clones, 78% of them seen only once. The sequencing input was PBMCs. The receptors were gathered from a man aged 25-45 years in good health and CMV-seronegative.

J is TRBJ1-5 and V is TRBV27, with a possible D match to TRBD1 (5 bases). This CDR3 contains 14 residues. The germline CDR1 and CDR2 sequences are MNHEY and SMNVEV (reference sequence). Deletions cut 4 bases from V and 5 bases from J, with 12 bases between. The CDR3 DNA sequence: TGTGCCAGCAGTTCACGGACAACGTATCAGCCCCAGCATTTT. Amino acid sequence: CASSSRTTYQPQHF.

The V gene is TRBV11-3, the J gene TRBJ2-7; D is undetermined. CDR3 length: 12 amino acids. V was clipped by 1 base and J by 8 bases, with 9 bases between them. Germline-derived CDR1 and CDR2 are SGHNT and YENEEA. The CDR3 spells CASSLGAHKQYF. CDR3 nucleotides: TGTGCCAGCAGCTTAGGGGCACATAAGCAGTACTTC. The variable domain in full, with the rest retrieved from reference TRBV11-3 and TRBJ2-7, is EAGVVQSPRYKIIEKKQPVAFWCNPISGHNTLYWYLQNLGQGPELLIRYENEEAVDDSQLPKDRFSAERLKGVDSTLKIQPAELGDSAVYLCASSLGAHKQYFGPGTRLTVT.

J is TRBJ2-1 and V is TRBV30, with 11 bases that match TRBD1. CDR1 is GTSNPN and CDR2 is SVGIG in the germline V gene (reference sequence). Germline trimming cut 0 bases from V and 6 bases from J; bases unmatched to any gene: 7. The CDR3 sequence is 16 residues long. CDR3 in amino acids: CAWSVGGTGGINEQFF. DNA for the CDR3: TGTGCCTGGAGTGTAGGCGGGACAGGGGGTATCAATGAGCAGTTCTTC. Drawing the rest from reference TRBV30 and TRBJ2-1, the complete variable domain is SQTIHQWPATLVQPVGSPLSLECTVEGTSNPNLYWYRQAAGRGLQLLFYSVGIGQISSEVPQNLSASRPQDRQFILSSKKLLLSDSGFYLCAWSVGGTGGINEQFFGPGTRLTVL.

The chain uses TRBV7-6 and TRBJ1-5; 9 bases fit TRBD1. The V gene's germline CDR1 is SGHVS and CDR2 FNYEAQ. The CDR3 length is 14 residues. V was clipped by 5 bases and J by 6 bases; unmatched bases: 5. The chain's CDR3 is CASSQGQGTQPQHF. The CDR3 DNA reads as TGTGCCAGCAGCCAGGGACAGGGCACTCAGCCCCAGCATTTT. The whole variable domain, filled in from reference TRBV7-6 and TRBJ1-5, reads GAGVSQSPRYKVTKRGQDVALRCDPISGHVSLYWYRQALGQGPEFLTYFNYEAQQDKSGLPNDRFSAERPEGSISTLTIQRTEQRDSAMYRCASSQGQGTQPQHFGDGTRLSIL.

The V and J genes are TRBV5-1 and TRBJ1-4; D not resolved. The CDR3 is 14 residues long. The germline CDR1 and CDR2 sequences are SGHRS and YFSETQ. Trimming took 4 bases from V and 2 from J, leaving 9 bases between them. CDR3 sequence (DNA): TGCGCCAGCAGCAACACAGCTACTAATGAAAAACTGTTTTTT. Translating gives CASSNTATNEKLFF.

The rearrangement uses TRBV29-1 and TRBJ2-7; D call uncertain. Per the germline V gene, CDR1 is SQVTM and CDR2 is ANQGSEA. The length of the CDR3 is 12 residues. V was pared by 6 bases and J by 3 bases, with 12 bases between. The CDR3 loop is CSVEIGGYEQYF. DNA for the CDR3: TGCAGCGTCGAAATTGGCGGCTACGAGCAGTACTTC.

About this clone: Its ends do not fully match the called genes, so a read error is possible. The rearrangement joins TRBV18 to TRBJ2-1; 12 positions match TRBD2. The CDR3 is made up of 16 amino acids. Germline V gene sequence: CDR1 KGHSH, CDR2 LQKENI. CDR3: CAGSPPLAGGINEQFF. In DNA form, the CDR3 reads TGTGCCGGCTCACCACCTCTAGCGGGGGGGATCAATGAGCAGTTCTTC.

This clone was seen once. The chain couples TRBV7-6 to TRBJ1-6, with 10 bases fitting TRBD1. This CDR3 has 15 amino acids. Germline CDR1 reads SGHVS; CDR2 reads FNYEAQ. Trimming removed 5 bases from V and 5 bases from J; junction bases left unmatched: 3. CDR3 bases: TGTGCCAGCAGCCCCGGGACAGGGGATAATTCACCCCTCCACTTT. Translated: CASSPGTGDNSPLHF.

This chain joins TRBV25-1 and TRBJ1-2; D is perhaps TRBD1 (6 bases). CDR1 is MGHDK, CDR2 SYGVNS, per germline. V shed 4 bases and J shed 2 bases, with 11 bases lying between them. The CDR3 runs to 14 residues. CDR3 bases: TGTGCCAGCAGTGTCCGGACAGCGAACTATGGCTACACCTTC. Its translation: CASSVRTANYGYTF.

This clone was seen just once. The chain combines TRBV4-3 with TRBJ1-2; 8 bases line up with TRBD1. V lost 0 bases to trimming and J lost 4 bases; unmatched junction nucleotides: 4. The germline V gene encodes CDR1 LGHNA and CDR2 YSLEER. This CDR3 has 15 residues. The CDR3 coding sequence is TGCGCCAGCAGCCAAGACCCAGGGGGCATCTATGGCTACACCTTC. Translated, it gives CASSQDPGGIYGYTF.

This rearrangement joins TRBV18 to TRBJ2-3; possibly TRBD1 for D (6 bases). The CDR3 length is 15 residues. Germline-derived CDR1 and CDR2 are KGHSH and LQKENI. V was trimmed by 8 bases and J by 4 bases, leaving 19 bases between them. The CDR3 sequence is CASAEARGIADTQYF. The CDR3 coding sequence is TGTGCCAGCGCCGAGGCCAGGGGCATAGCAGATACGCAGTATTTT.

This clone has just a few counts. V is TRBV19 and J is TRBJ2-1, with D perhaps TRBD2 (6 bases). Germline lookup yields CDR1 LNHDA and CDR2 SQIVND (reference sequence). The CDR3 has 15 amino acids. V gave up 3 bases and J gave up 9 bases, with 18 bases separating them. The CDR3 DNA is TGTGCCAGTAGTATGGCGGGGCCGGTGGTAGGTGAGCAGTTCTTC. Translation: CASSMAGPVVGEQFF.

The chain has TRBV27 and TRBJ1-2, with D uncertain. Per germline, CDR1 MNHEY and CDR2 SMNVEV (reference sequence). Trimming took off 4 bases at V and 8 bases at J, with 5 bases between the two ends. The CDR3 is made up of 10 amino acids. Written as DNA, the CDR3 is TGTGCCAGCAGTTCCCTGGGCTACACCTTC. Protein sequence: CASSSLGYTF.

CDR3 region: CATSKGLAGDTDTQYF. Here the CDR3 DNA reads TGTGCCACCAGCAAGGGACTAGCGGGAGACACAGATACGCAGTATTTT. V usage is TRBV15 and J usage is TRBJ2-3; TRBD2 matches at 14 bases. V was pared by 4 bases and J by 2 bases, with 2 bases of the junction left unmatched. The CDR3 runs 16 residues. From germline, CDR1 is LNHNV and CDR2 YYDKDF (reference sequence).

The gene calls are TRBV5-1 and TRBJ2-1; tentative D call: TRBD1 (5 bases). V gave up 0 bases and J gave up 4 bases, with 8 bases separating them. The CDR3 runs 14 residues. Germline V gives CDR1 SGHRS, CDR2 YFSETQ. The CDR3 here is CASSLDTGYNEQFF. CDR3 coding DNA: TGCGCCAGCAGCTTGGATACAGGATACAATGAGCAGTTCTTC.

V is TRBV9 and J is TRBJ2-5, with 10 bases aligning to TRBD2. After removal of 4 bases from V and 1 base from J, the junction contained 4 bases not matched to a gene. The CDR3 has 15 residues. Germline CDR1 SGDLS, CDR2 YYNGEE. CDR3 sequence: CASSFRTSGQETQYF. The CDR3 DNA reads TGTGCCAGCAGCTTCCGGACTAGCGGCCAAGAGACCCAGTACTTC. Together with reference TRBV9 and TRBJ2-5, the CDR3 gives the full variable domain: DSGVTQTPKHLITATGQRVTLRCSPRSGDLSVYWYQQSLDQGLQFLIQYYNGEERAKGNILERFSAQQFPDLHSELNLSSLELGDSALYFCASSFRTSGQETQYFGPGTRLLVL.

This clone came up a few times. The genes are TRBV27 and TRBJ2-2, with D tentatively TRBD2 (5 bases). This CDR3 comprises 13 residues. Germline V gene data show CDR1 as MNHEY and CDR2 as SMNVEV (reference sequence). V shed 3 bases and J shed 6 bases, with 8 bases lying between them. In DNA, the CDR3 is TGTGCCAGCAGTTTTCGGGGTCCCGGGGAGCTGTTTTTT. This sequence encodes CASSFRGPGELFF.

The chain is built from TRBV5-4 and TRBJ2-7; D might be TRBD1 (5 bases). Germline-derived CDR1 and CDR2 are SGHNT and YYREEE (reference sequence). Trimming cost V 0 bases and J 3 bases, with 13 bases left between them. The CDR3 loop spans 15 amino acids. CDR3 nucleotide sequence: TGTGCCAGCAGCTTGGGCTTAGGACAAGTCTACGAGCAGTACTTC. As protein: CASSLGLGQVYEQYF.

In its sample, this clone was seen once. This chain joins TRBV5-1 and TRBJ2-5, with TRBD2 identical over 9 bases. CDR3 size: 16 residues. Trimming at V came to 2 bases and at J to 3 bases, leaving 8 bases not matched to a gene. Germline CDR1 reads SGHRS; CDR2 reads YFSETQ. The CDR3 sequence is CASSFPSSGIKETQYF. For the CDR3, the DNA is TGCGCCAGCAGCTTCCCGTCTAGCGGGATAAAAGAGACCCAGTACTTC.